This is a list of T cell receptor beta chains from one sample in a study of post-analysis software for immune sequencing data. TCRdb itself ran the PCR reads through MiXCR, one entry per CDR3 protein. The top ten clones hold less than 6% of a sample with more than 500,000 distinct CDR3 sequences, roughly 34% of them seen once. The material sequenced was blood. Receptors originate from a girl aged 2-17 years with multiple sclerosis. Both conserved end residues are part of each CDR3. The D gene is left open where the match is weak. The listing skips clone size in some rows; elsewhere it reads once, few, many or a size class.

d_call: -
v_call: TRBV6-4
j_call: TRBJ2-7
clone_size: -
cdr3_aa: CASSDRPRDGGGYNEQYF
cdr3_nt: TGTGCCAGCAGTGACCGCCCGAGGGACGGGGGAGGCTACAATGAGCAGTACTTC

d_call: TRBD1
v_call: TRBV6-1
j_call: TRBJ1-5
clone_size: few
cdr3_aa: CASSDTTGGLGVQPQHF
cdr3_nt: TGTGCCAGCAGTGACACGACAGGGGGGTTAGGAGTTCAGCCCCAGCATTTT

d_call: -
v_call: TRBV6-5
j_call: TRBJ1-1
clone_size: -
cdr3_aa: CASSRGRAGTEAFF
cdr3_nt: TGTGCCAGCAGTCGCGGGAGGGCTGGCACTGAAGCTTTCTTT

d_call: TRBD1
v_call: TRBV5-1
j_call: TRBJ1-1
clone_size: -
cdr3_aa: CASNRDSPLNTEAFF
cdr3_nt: TGCGCCAGCAACCGGGACAGCCCTCTGAACACTGAAGCTTTCTTT

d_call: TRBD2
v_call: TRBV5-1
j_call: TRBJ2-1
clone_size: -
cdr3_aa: CASSSIAGGRGNEQFF
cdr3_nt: TGCGCCAGCAGCTCTATAGCGGGGGGCAGGGGCAATGAGCAGTTCTTC

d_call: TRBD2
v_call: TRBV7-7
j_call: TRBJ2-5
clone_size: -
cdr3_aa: CASSGTGLRGETQYF
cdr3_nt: TGTGCTAGCAGCGGGACTGGCCTAAGGGGAGAGACCCAGTACTTC

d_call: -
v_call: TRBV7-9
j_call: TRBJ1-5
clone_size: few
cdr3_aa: CASAVSNQPQHF
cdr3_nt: TGTGCCAGCGCAGTTAGCAATCAGCCCCAGCATTTT

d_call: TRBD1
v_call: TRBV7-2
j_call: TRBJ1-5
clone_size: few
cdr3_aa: CASSLIQGSYQPQHF
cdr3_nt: TGTGCCAGCAGCTTGATACAGGGGTCATATCAGCCCCAGCATTTT

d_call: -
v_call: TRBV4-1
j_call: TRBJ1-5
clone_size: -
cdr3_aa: CASSQEGYSNQPQHF
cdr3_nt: TGCGCCAGCAGCCAAGAGGGTTATAGCAATCAGCCCCAGCATTTT

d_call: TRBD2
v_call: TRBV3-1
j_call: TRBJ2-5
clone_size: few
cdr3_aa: CASSPGAGGVETQYF
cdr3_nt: TGTGCCAGCAGCCCTGGGGCGGGGGGTGTAGAGACCCAGTACTTC

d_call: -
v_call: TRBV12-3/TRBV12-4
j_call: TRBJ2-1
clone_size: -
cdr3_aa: CASSPGTRATYNEQFF
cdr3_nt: TGTGCCAGCAGTCCGGGAACCCGCGCGACCTACAATGAGCAGTTCTTC

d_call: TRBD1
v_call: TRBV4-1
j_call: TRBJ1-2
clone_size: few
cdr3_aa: CASSQEPQGGNYGYTF
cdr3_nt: TGCGCCAGCAGCCAAGAACCACAGGGGGGAAACTATGGCTACACCTTC

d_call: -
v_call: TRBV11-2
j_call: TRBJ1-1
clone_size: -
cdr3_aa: CASSLARRTEAFF
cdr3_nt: TGTGCCAGCAGCTTAGCCCGTCGGACTGAAGCTTTCTTT

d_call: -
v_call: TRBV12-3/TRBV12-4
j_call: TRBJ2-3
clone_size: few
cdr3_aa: CASSPTAGTDTQYF
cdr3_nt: TGTGCCAGCAGTCCTACAGCAGGAACAGATACGCAGTATTTT

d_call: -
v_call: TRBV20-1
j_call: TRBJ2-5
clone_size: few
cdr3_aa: CSAPGPGAETQYF
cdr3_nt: TGCAGTGCTCCCGGACCCGGCGCGGAGACCCAGTACTTC

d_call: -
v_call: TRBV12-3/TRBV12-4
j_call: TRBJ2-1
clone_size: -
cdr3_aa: CASRPLGGPYNEQFF
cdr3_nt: TGTGCCAGCAGGCCATTGGGGGGGCCCTACAATGAGCAGTTCTTC

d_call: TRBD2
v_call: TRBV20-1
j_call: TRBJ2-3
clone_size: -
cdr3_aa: CSAGSSGDTDTQYF
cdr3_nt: TGCAGTGCTGGGTCTAGCGGGGATACAGATACGCAGTATTTT

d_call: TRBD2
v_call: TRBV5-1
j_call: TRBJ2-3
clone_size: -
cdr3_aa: CASSLDGGESTDTQYF
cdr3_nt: TGCGCCAGCAGCTTGGACGGGGGGGAAAGCACAGATACGCAGTATTTT

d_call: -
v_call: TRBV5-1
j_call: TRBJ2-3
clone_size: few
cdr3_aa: CASSLDTIYTDTQYF
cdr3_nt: TGCGCCAGCAGCTTGGATACCATTTACACAGATACGCAGTATTTT

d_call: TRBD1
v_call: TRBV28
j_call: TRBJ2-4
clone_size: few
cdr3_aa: CASSPTGTKNIQYF
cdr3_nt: TGTGCCAGCAGCCCGACAGGGACAAAAAACATTCAGTACTTC

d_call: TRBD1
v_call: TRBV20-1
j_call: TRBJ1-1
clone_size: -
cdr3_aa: CSASAGTGKMNTEAFF
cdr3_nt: TGCAGTGCCAGCGCCGGGACAGGCAAGATGAACACTGAAGCTTTCTTT

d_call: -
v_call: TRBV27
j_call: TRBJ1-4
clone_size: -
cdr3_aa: CASKTGSSNEKLFF
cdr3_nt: TGTGCCAGCAAAACAGGCTCATCTAATGAAAAACTGTTTTTT

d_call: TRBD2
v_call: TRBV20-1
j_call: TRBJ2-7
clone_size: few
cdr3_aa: CSGVRLAETYEQYF
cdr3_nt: TGCAGTGGGGTGAGACTAGCGGAGACCTACGAGCAGTACTTC

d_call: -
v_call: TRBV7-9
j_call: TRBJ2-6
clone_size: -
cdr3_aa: CASSLVGETLSGANVLTF
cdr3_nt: TGTGCCAGCAGCTTGGTAGGGGAGACACTCTCTGGGGCCAACGTCCTGACTTTC

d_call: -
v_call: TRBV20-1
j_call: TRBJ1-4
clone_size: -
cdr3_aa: CSARDHRVDNEKLFF
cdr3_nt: TGCAGTGCTAGAGACCACAGGGTGGACAATGAAAAACTGTTTTTT

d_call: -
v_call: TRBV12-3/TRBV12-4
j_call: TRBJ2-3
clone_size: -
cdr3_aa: CASSLPTGRTDTQYF
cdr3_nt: TGTGCCAGCAGTTTACCTACGGGACGCACAGATACGCAGTATTTT

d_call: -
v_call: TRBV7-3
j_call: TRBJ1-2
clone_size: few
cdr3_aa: CASSPSPPDGEGYTF
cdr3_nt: TGTGCCAGCAGCCCCTCCCCGCCGGACGGTGAGGGCTACACCTTC

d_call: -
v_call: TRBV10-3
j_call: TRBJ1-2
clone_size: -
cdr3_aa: CAISEPQGGYTF
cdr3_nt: TGTGCCATCAGTGAGCCCCAGGGGGGCTACACCTTC

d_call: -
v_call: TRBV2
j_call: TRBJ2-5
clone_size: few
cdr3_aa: CASSEEPYGETQYF
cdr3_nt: TGTGCCAGCAGTGAAGAACCCTATGGGGAGACCCAGTACTTC

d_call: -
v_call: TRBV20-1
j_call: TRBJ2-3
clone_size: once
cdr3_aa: CSAREERGDKDTQYF
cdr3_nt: TGCAGTGCTAGGGAGGAAAGGGGGGATAAAGATACGCAGTATTTT

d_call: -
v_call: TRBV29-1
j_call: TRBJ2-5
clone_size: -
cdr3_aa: CSVGWGPLETQYF
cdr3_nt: TGCAGCGTTGGTTGGGGACCTCTGGAGACCCAGTACTTC

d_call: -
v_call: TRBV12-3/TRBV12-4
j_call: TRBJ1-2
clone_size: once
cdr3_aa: CASTLSEVYGYTF
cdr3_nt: TGTGCCAGCACCCTCAGCGAGGTGTACGGCTACACCTTC